This T cell receptor (beta chain) was documented in a study of cytomegalovirus exposure and HLA in healthy donors. Trimming stripped 3 bases from V and 8 bases from J, with 19 bases between. The CDR3 covers 15 residues. The germline V gene has CDR1 MDHEN and CDR2 SYDVKM. A note on this clone: Its antigen is currently unknown.

General study points: For most TCR sequences rarity was the rule, although some public TCRs occurred in many donors. One later analysis reportedly identified an Asian-associated ancestry cluster that showed fewer N-insertions than the roughly 640-donor mean. An apparent linkage of common viral pathogens to several of the most significant clusters emerged in a later analysis.

The PCR ran on 60 Vbeta and 13 Jbeta primers. The protocol was immunoSEQ multiplex PCR, while the TCRdb copy is restricted to in-frame clones and leaves out a portion. This table holds approximately 130,000 clones, around nine tenths found once. Material for sequencing was PBMCs. The V gene is TRBV28, the J gene TRBJ1-2, with a possible D match to TRBD1 (6 bases). The receptor was derived from a woman aged 25-40 years in good health and CMV-seronegative. CDR3 protein: CASSFGLGQPKGYTF. The CDR3 region has the DNA TGTGCCAGCAGTTTTGGGCTCGGACAGCCGAAGGGCTACACCTTC.